Listed here are 18 T cell receptor beta chains from one sample, sequenced in a study of somatic mutations in cytotoxic T cells in rheumatoid arthritis. Data came from immunoSEQ multiplex PCR; TCRdb stores just in-frame clones and leaves some out. The repertoire holds approximately 18,000 clones, with about 74% as singletons. Sequenced input: CD8+ T cells sorted from blood. These receptor sequences come from an adult with rheumatoid arthritis.

In this sample, this clone turned up once. The chain joins TRBV5-6 to TRBJ1-2, with 7 bases identical to TRBD1. Germline CDR1 and CDR2: SGHDT and YYEEEE. The CDR3 totals 14 residues. V shed 5 bases, J shed 0 bases, and the junction held 4 bases outside the gene matches. CDR3 amino acids: CASRPTGTNYGYTF. CDR3 bases: TGTGCCAGCAGGCCGACAGGGACTAACTATGGCTACACCTTC.

The J gene is TRBJ1-1, the V gene TRBV7-6; D is possibly TRBD1 (5 bases). This CDR3 spans 15 amino acids. The germline V gene has CDR1 SGHVS and CDR2 FNYEAQ. Trimming removed 5 bases at V and 1 base at J, with 14 bases between. This CDR3 is CASSLRASWNTEAFF. CDR3 sequence (DNA): TGTGCCAGCAGCCTCAGGGCATCTTGGAACACTGAAGCTTTCTTT.

This clone has a single count. This rearrangement joins TRBV27 to TRBJ2-1, with 8 bases lining up with TRBD2. Germline CDR1 and CDR2: MNHEY and SMNVEV (reference sequence). CDR3 length: 14 amino acids. V was clipped by 10 bases and J by 4 bases; unmatched bases: 9. The CDR3 nucleotides are TGTGCCATCCGACCGGGGGGGAGATACAATGAGCAGTTCTTC. Residues: CAIRPGGRYNEQFF.

J is TRBJ1-6 and V is TRBV6-5, with D hard to call. The CDR3 is 15 residues long. Germline-derived CDR1 and CDR2 are MNHEY and SVGAGI. Trimming cost V 4 bases and J 0 bases, with 7 bases left between them. The CDR3 bases are TGTGCCAGCAGTTTTGGAAGCTCCTATAATTCACCCCTCCACTTT. Protein product: CASSFGSSYNSPLHF.

The genes are TRBV10-3 and TRBJ2-3; D is uncertain. The CDR3 covers 16 residues. The V gene's germline CDR1 is ENHRY and CDR2 SYGVKD. V gave up 0 bases and J gave up 0 bases, with 10 bases separating them. CDR3 sequence (DNA): TGTGCCATCAGTGAGTCGAAGGTCTCAAGCACAGATACGCAGTATTTT. It translates to CAISESKVSSTDTQYF.

V is TRBV9 and J is TRBJ1-2; TRBD1 might be the D (6 bases). CDR1 is SGDLS, CDR2 YYNGEE, per germline. V was trimmed by 3 bases and J by 7 bases, leaving 16 bases between them. The CDR3 extends over 14 amino acids. CDR3 sequence: CASSGPGGLSGYTF. The CDR3 DNA follows: TGTGCCAGCAGCGGCCCTGGGGGGCTCAGTGGCTACACCTTC.

This clone was picked up one time. The chain couples TRBV2 to TRBJ2-7; possibly TRBD2 for D (5 bases). The CDR3 runs to 10 residues. The ends were cut back, 8 bases at V and 6 bases at J, with 8 bases in the middle. CDR1 SNHLY and CDR2 FYNNEI come from the germline V gene. CDR3: CASFSGEQYF. CDR3 bases: TGTGCCAGCTTCAGCGGCGAGCAGTACTTC.

This clone was detected once. The chain joins TRBV6-4 to TRBJ2-2; a weak D match, TRBD2 (6 bases). CDR1 is MRHNA and CDR2 is SNTAGT in the germline V gene. The CDR3 has 14 amino acids. V lost 4 bases and J 6 bases, leaving 12 bases between the germline ends. The CDR3 loop is CASSARLDAGELFF. In DNA, the CDR3 is TGTGCCAGCAGTGCCCGACTAGACGCCGGGGAGCTGTTTTTT.

This sequence joins TRBV7-9 and TRBJ2-2; 14 bases line up with TRBD2. The germline V gene encodes CDR1 SEHNR and CDR2 FQNEAQ (reference sequence). The V gene end was trimmed by 5 bases and the J gene end by 4 bases; junction bases not matched to a gene: 6. The CDR3 has 17 amino acids. CDR3 loop: CASSTGLAGALTGELFF. CDR3 sequence (DNA): TGTGCCAGCAGCACGGGACTAGCGGGGGCCCTCACCGGGGAGCTGTTTTTT.

This sequence joins TRBV27 and TRBJ2-7; TRBD2 agrees at 9 bases. The ends lost 3 bases at V and 4 bases at J; junction bases unmatched: 7. The CDR3 extends over 15 amino acids. From germline, CDR1 is MNHEY and CDR2 SMNVEV (reference sequence). The CDR3 reads CASSLGRGGRYEQYF. The CDR3 coding sequence is TGTGCCAGCAGTTTGGGGCGGGGGGGCCGGTACGAGCAGTACTTC.

The V gene is TRBV6-6, the J gene TRBJ1-1; no clear D gene. Trimming took off 5 bases at V and 4 bases at J, with 11 bases between the two ends. CDR1 is MNHNY and CDR2 is SVGAGI in the germline V gene (reference sequence). The CDR3 totals 13 residues. Here the CDR3 reads CASSDYLITEAFF. The DNA of the CDR3 is TGTGCCAGCAGTGACTACCTGATCACTGAAGCTTTCTTT.

The chain carries TRBV7-9 and TRBJ2-1; the D gene is possibly TRBD2 (6 bases). V was shortened by 4 bases and J by 2 bases, with 12 bases between the two germline ends. The CDR3 has 15 residues. Germline CDR1 is SEHNR and CDR2 is FQNEAQ (reference sequence). For the CDR3, the DNA is TGTGCCAGCAGCTCGCCCACGGGGGCCTACAATGAGCAGTTCTTC. This encodes CASSSPTGAYNEQFF. The full variable domain, completed using reference TRBV7-9 and TRBJ2-1, is DTGVSQNPRHKITKRGQNVTFRCDPISEHNRLYWYRQTLGQGPEFLTYFQNEAQLEKSRLLSDRFSAERPKGSFSTLEIQRTEQGDSAMYLCASSSPTGAYNEQFFGPGTRLTVL.

V is TRBV7-9 and J is TRBJ2-1, with D perhaps matching TRBD2 (5 bases). The germline V and J ends were trimmed by 4 bases and 7 bases, with 8 bases remaining between them. This CDR3 contains 12 residues. Germline V gene data show CDR1 as SEHNR and CDR2 as FQNEAQ (reference sequence). CDR3 region: CASSSPGNEQFF. The DNA for the CDR3 is TGTGCCAGCAGCTCCCCGGGGAATGAGCAGTTCTTC.

The chain has TRBV7-9 and TRBJ1-1; no definite D call. Germline V gene sequence: CDR1 SEHNR, CDR2 FQNEAQ (reference sequence). The germline V and J ends were trimmed by 8 bases and 4 bases, with 29 bases remaining between them. CDR3 length: 18 residues. The CDR3 DNA is TGTGCCAGCTCAGTCCGGAACCGCTACGCTAGGGAGTCCACTGAAGCTTTCTTT. This translates into CASSVRNRYARESTEAFF. Variable domain in full (rest from reference TRBV7-9 and TRBJ1-1): DTGVSQNPRHKITKRGQNVTFRCDPISEHNRLYWYRQTLGQGPEFLTYFQNEAQLEKSRLLSDRFSAERPKGSFSTLEIQRTEQGDSAMYLCASSVRNRYARESTEAFFGQGTRLTVV.

The rearrangement links TRBV5-6 to TRBJ1-1; D is undetermined. Trimming removed 4 bases at V and 4 bases at J, with 17 bases between. The V gene's germline CDR1 is SGHDT and CDR2 YYEEEE. CDR3 length equals 15 residues. The CDR3 DNA reads as TGTGCCAGCAGCGCAGGACTTCTCCCGGGCACTGAAGCTTTCTTT. Translation gives CASSAGLLPGTEAFF.

This clone was seen only a few times. The V gene is TRBV27, the J gene TRBJ1-1, with D possibly TRBD1 on 5 matching bases. Germline CDR1 is MNHEY and CDR2 is SMNVEV (reference sequence). V lost 2 bases to trimming and J lost 1 base, with 8 bases between them. The CDR3 has 14 residues. This chain's CDR3 is CASSLGAGNTEAFF. DNA for the CDR3: TGTGCCAGCAGTTTAGGGGCGGGGAACACTGAAGCTTTCTTT.

This sequence joins TRBV6-1 and TRBJ2-7, with 8 bases identical to TRBD1. Germline V gives CDR1 MNHNS, CDR2 SASEGT. The CDR3 has 14 residues. The junction had 6 bases not matched to a gene; V was cut back by 6 bases and J by 2 bases. CDR3 coding DNA: TGTGCCAGCAGCCGACAGGGGACGGCCTACGAGCAGTACTTC. It codes for CASSRQGTAYEQYF.

CDR3: CASIAGGYEQYF. The DNA of the CDR3 is TGTGCCAGCATCGCAGGGGGCTACGAGCAGTACTTC. This rearrangement joins TRBV2 to TRBJ2-7, with 7 bases fitting TRBD1. The CDR3 length is 12 residues. Germline V gene sequence: CDR1 SNHLY, CDR2 FYNNEI. With V trimmed by 7 bases and J by 3 bases, 3 bases remained unmatched.